This TCR beta chain was sequenced during a study of blood T cell repertoires in COVID-19. The protocol was immunoSEQ multiplex PCR, while the TCRdb copy is restricted to in-frame clones and leaves out a portion. The sample consists of a few hundred thousand clones, 75% to 90% of them appearing once. Germline CDR1 reads SGDLS; CDR2 reads YYNGEE. V shed 3 bases and J shed 7 bases, with 11 bases lying between them. This CDR3 spans 12 amino acids. The sequence came from a woman in her 30s who had been exposed to COVID-19. Sequencing was performed on PBMCs or T cells enriched from blood (not recorded which). The chain recombines TRBV9 with TRBJ2-7; possibly TRBD1 for D (6 bases). CDR3 DNA sequence: TGTGCCAGCAGCGCCGGTAGGGGGGAGCAGTACTTC. Its protein product is CASSAGRGEQYF. Full variable domain (rest looked up from reference TRBV9 and TRBJ2-7): DSGVTQTPKHLITATGQRVTLRCSPRSGDLSVYWYQQSLDQGLQFLIQYYNGEERAKGNILERFSAQQFPDLHSELNLSSLELGDSALYFCASSAGRGEQYFGPGTRLTVT.